Shown below are 25 T cell receptor beta chains from a single sample sequenced in a study of CXCR3-negative and CXCR3-positive naive CD8 T cells. The study's findings and limits: Naive cells that were CXCR3-positive had more hydrophobic TRB CDR3s (compared with CXCR3-negative naive cells).

Their antigen targets remain unknown. UMI-labeled 5' RACE TRB cDNA libraries were prepared from the cells. For each CDR3 protein, TCRdb gives one entry from its re-call of the 5' RACE reads, without DNA. This table holds under 85,000 distinct CDR3 sequences. The sample comprised naive CXCR3+ CD8+ T cells from blood. The subset here: CD45RO-CCR7+CD27+CD95- naive CD8+ T cells expressing CXCR3 (TNR3+). The receptors were gathered from a human donor in good health. Some clones in this sample may be carry-over from other donors' samples.

CDR3 loop: CASSQDGQGTNTEAFF. This chain links TRBV4-3 with TRBJ1-1; TCRdb proposes TRBD1, but this gene call is untestable without DNA. This CDR3 contains 16 residues. The germline V gene has CDR1 LGHNA and CDR2 YSLEER.

This chain connects TRBV28 to TRBJ2-7; TCRdb's D call, TRBD1, is unchecked because there is no DNA. CDR3 length equals 14 residues. The germline CDR1 and CDR2 sequences are MDHEN and SYDVKM. The CDR3 protein is CASSPRTGPYEQYF.

The chain joins TRBV11-2 to TRBJ2-3; the TRBD2 assignment by TCRdb is unverifiable without DNA. The length of the CDR3 is 16 residues. Germline V gene lookup returns CDR1 SGHAT and CDR2 FQNNGV. CDR3 in amino acids: CASSQGTSGRLDTQYF.

The chain combines TRBV6-5 with TRBJ2-1; TCRdb indicates TRBD1, and absent DNA this call remains unverified. CDR3 size: 12 residues. In germline, CDR1 is MNHEY, CDR2 SVGAGI. The chain's CDR3 is CASSYIGGEQFF.

This sequence joins TRBV7-2 and TRBJ1-1. This CDR3 spans 14 amino acids. Germline CDR1 is SGHTA and CDR2 is FQGNSA. The chain's CDR3 is CASSYTDYDTEAFF.

V usage is TRBV6-2 or TRBV6-3 and J usage is TRBJ2-2; TCRdb's assignment of TRBD2 cannot be checked, as there is no DNA. Germline CDR1 reads MNHEY; CDR2 reads SVGEGT. There are 15 residues in the CDR3. The CDR3 sequence: CASSYSAIGTGELFF.

The chain's CDR3 is CASSPSGVTGELFF. V usage is TRBV12-3 or TRBV12-4 and J usage is TRBJ2-2; TCRdb picks TRBD1, but there is no DNA to check that call. The CDR3 is 14 amino acids.

The chain links TRBV6-5 to TRBJ2-1; TCRdb selects TRBD2, and the lack of DNA leaves this call unchecked. Germline V gives CDR1 MNHEY, CDR2 SVGAGI. CDR3 size: 16 residues. The CDR3 sequence is CASSPGQGLAANEQFF.

This sequence joins TRBV20-1 and TRBJ1-1; TCRdb gives TRBD1 as the D gene, but with no DNA this cannot be confirmed. The CDR3 has 14 residues. CDR1 is DFQATT, CDR2 SNEGSKA, per germline (reference sequence). CDR3: CSARQQGVYTEAFF.

V usage is TRBV28 and J usage is TRBJ2-7; TCRdb picks TRBD1, but there is no DNA to check that call. CDR1 and CDR2 from the germline V gene are MDHEN and SYDVKM. The CDR3 totals 15 residues. The CDR3 reads CASSIDREDTAEQYF.

V and J are TRBV4-1 and TRBJ2-1; there is no DNA to check the TCRdb D call of TRBD2. From germline, CDR1 is MGHRA and CDR2 YSYEKL. This CDR3 contains 17 residues. The CDR3 sequence: CASSQLALADSYNEQFF.

The chain links TRBV20-1 to TRBJ2-1. The CDR3 has 13 residues. The germline CDR1 and CDR2 sequences are DFQATT and SNEGSKA (reference sequence). The CDR3 spells CSARSLAGNEQFF.

This rearrangement joins TRBV29-1 to TRBJ2-5. The CDR3 extends over 13 amino acids. The germline V gene has CDR1 SQVTM and CDR2 ANQGSEA. CDR3 residues: CSVEFGLLETQYF.

The chain combines TRBV12-3 or TRBV12-4 with TRBJ2-3; the D call of TRBD2 rests on TCRdb alone, since no DNA is present to check it. This CDR3 is built from 15 residues. This CDR3 reads CASSGGLAGTDTQYF.

The rearrangement uses TRBV28 and TRBJ1-1; TCRdb names TRBD1, which stays unverified in the absence of DNA. CDR1 MDHEN and CDR2 SYDVKM come from the germline V gene. The CDR3 covers 14 residues. The CDR3 sequence: CASSLLGVNTEAFF.

The chain recombines TRBV28 with TRBJ1-1. Per germline, CDR1 MDHEN and CDR2 SYDVKM. The CDR3 runs to 14 residues. The CDR3 protein is CASSLIGVGTEAFF.

The V and J genes are TRBV29-1 and TRBJ2-7; the D call from TCRdb, TRBD1, cannot be confirmed without DNA. CDR3 length equals 13 residues. Per germline, CDR1 SQVTM and CDR2 ANQGSEA. CDR3 residues: CSVVRANAYEQYF.

V usage is TRBV4-1 and J usage is TRBJ2-2. Germline V gene lookup returns CDR1 MGHRA and CDR2 YSYEKL. The CDR3 sequence is 16 residues long. The chain's CDR3 is CASSQESGSDTGELFF.

V gene TRBV7-9 combines with J gene TRBJ2-1; TCRdb reports TRBD1, a call that lacks DNA to check it against. Germline loops: CDR1 SEHNR, CDR2 FQNEAQ (reference sequence). This CDR3 is 14 amino acids long. The CDR3 here is CASSLVREHNEQFF.

The rearrangement joins TRBV28 to TRBJ2-5. The CDR3 is made up of 12 amino acids. Germline V CDR1 and CDR2: MDHEN, SYDVKM. This chain's CDR3 is CASSPGWETQYF.

The genes are TRBV2 and TRBJ2-1; TCRdb proposes TRBD2, but this gene call is untestable without DNA. The CDR3 has 15 residues. Germline CDR1 SNHLY, CDR2 FYNNEI. The CDR3 region is CASSEGREIRDEQFF.

V gene TRBV12-3 or TRBV12-4 combines with J gene TRBJ2-2; absent DNA, TCRdb's TRBD1 call cannot be checked. This CDR3 comprises 15 residues. This chain's CDR3 is CAGGGTGTGTGELFF.

This rearrangement joins TRBV29-1 to TRBJ2-1. There are 11 residues in the CDR3. Germline V gene lookup returns CDR1 SQVTM and CDR2 ANQGSEA. This chain's CDR3 is CSVPWRNEQFF.

The chain combines TRBV28 with TRBJ2-7. Germline CDR1 is MDHEN and CDR2 is SYDVKM. The CDR3 has 13 residues. The chain's CDR3 is CASSFSQNYEQYF.

The chain combines TRBV4-1 with TRBJ2-4. The CDR3 is 15 amino acids. Germline values: CDR1 MGHRA, CDR2 YSYEKL. The CDR3: CASSSTTFSKNIQYF.